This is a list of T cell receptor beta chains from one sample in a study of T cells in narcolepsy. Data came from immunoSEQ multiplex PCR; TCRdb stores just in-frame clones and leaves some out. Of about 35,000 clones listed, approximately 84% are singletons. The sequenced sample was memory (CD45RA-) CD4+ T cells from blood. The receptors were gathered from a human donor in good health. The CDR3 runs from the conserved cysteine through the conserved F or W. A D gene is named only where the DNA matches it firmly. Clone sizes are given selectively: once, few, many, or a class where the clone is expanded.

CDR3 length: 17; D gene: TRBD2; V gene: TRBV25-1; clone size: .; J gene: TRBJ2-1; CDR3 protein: CASSEWGTSGREGEQFF; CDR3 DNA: TGTGCCAGCAGTGAATGGGGGACTAGCGGGAGGGAGGGTGAGCAGTTCTTC
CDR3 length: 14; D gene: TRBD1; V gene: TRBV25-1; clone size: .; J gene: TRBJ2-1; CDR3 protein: CASSPHGQGREQFF; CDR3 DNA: TGTGCCAGCAGTCCCCACGGACAGGGCAGGGAGCAGTTCTTC
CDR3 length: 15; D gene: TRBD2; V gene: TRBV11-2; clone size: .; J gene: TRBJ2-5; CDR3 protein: CASSLSGGQGETQYF; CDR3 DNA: TGTGCCAGCAGCCTCTCGGGGGGGCAAGGGGAGACCCAGTACTTC
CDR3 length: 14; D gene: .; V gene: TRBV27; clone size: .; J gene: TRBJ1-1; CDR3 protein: CASKTLGVNTEAFF; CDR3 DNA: TGTGCCAGCAAAACACTAGGGGTTAACACTGAAGCTTTCTTT
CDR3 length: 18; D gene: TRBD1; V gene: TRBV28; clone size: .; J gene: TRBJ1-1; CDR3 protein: CASSLGLINRGEGTEAFF; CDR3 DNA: TGTGCCAGCAGCTTGGGACTAATCAACAGGGGAGAAGGCACTGAAGCTTTCTTT
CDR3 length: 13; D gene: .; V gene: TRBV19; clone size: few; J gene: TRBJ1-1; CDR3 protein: CASSNREVSEAFF; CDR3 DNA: TGTGCCAGTAGTAACAGGGAGGTTAGTGAAGCTTTCTTT
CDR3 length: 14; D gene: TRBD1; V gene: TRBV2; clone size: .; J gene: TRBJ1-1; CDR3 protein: CASSRDRGLTEAFF; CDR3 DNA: TGTGCCAGCAGCCGGGACAGGGGCCTAACTGAAGCTTTCTTT
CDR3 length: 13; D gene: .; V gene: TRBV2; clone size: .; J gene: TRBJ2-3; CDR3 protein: CASGRTGTDTQYF; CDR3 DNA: TGTGCCAGCGGAAGGACTGGCACAGATACGCAGTATTTT
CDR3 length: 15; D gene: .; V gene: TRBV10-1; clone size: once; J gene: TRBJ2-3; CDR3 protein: CASSEQRPRTDTQYF; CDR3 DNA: TGCGCCAGCAGTGAGCAGCGGCCACGCACAGATACGCAGTATTTT
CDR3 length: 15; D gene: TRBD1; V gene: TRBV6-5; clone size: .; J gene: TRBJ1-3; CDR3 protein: CASSAGGLSGNTIYF; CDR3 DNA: TGTGCCAGCTCCGCAGGGGGCCTTTCTGGAAACACCATATATTTT
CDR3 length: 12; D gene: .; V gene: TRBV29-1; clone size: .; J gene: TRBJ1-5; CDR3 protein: CSVGGGIQPQHF; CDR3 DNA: TGCAGCGTTGGGGGGGGGATCCAGCCCCAGCATTTT
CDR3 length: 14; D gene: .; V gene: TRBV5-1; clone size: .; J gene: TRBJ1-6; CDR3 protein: CASSSHPTDSPLHF; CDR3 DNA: TGCGCCAGCAGCTCGCACCCGACAGATTCACCCCTCCACTTT
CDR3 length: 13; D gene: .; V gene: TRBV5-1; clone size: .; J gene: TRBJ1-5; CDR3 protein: CASSQGSNQPQHF; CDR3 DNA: TGCGCCAGCAGTCAGGGGAGCAATCAGCCCCAGCATTTT
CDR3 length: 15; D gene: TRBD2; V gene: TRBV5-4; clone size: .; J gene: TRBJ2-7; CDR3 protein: CASSPAAGGLGEQYF; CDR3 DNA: TGTGCCAGCAGCCCGGCGGCGGGAGGATTGGGCGAGCAGTACTTC
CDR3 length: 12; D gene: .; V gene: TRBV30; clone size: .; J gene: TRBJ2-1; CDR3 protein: CAWSPNYNEQFF; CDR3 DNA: TGTGCCTGGAGCCCGAATTACAATGAGCAGTTCTTC
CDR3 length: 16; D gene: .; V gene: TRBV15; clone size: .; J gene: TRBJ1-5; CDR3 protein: CATSRARGRLNQPQHF; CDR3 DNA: TGTGCCACCAGCAGAGCGAGAGGGAGGCTCAATCAGCCCCAGCATTTT
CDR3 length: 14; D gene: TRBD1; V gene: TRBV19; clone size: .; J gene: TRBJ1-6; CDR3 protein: CASKPGQGFSPLHF; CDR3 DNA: TGTGCCAGTAAACCGGGACAGGGGTTTTCACCCCTCCACTTT
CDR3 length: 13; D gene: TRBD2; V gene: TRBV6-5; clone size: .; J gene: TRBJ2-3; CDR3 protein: CASSILAGDTQYF; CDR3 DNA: TGTGCCAGCAGTATACTAGCGGGAGATACGCAGTATTTT
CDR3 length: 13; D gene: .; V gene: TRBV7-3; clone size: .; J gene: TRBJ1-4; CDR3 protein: CASSSRPNEKLFF; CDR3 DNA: TGTGCCAGCAGCTCCAGACCTAATGAAAAACTGTTTTTT
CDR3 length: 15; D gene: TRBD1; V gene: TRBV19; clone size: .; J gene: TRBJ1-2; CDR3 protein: CASSMEHRGLGGYTF; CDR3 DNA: TGTGCCAGTAGTATGGAACACAGGGGATTGGGTGGCTACACCTTC
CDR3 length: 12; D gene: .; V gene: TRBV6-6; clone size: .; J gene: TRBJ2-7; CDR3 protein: CAARGPGYEQYF; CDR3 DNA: TGTGCAGCGCGGGGGCCCGGCTACGAGCAGTACTTC
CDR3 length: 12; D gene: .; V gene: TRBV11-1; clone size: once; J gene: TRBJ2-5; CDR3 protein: CASSSSRETQYF; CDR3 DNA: TGTGCCAGCAGCTCCTCCCGGGAGACCCAGTACTTC
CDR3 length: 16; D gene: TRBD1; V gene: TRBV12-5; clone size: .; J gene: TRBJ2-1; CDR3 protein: CASGASGTGGNNEQFF; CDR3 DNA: TGTGCTAGTGGGGCCTCCGGGACAGGGGGCAACAATGAGCAGTTCTTC
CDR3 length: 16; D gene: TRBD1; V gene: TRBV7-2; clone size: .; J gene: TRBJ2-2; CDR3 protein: CASSSGTGLMGGELFF; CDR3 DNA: TGTGCCAGCAGCTCTGGGACAGGGCTGATGGGCGGGGAGCTGTTTTTT
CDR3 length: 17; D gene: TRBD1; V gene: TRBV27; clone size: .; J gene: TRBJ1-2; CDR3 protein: CASSLSRAGGLIYGYTF; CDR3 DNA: TGTGCCAGCAGTTTATCGAGGGCAGGGGGTTTAATATATGGCTACACCTTC
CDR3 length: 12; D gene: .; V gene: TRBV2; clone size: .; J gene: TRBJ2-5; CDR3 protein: CASRVRQETQYF; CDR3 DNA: TGTGCCAGCAGAGTCAGGCAAGAGACCCAGTACTTC
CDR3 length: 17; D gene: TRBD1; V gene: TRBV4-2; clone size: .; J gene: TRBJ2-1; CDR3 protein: CASSQDLTGGLKNEQFF; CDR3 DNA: TGTGCCAGCAGCCAAGATCTAACAGGGGGCTTGAAAAATGAGCAGTTCTTC
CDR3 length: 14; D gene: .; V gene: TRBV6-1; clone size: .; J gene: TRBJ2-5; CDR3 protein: CASSSSGSQETQYF; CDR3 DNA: TGTGCCAGCAGTTCCTCGGGGAGCCAAGAGACCCAGTACTTC
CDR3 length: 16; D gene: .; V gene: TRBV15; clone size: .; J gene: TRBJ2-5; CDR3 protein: CATSRYTRQGGETQYF; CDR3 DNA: TGTGCCACCAGCAGGTATACTCGACAGGGAGGAGAGACCCAGTACTTC
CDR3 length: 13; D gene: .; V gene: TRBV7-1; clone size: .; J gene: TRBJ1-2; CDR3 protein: CASSFGLSYGYTF; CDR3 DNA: TGTGCCAGCAGCTTCGGGCTTTCCTATGGCTACACCTTC
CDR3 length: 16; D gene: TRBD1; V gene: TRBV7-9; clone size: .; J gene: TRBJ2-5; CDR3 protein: CASSPGAPDRGSTQYF; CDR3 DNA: TGTGCCAGCAGCCCGGGGGCCCCAGACAGGGGATCTACCCAGTACTTC
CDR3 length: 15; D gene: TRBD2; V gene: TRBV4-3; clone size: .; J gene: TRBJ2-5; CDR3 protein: CASSQASGRGETQYF; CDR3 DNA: TGCGCCAGCAGCCAAGCTAGCGGGAGGGGAGAGACCCAGTACTTC
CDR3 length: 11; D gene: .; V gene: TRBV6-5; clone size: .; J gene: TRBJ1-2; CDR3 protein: CASSYSYGYTF; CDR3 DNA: TGTGCCAGCAGTTACAGTTATGGCTACACCTTC
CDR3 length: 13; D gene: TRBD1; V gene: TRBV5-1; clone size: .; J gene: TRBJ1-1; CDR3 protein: CASSLALRGQAFF; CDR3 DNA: TGCGCCAGCAGCTTGGCGCTGAGGGGGCAAGCTTTCTTT
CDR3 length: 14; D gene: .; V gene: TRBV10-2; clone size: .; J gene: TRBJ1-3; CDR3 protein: CASSAWGRGNTIYF; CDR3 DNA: TGCGCCAGCAGTGCGTGGGGGCGAGGAAACACCATATATTTT
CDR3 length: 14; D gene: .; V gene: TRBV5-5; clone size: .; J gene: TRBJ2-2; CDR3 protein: CASSRDANTGELFF; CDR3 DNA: TGTGCCAGCAGCCGAGACGCGAACACCGGGGAGCTGTTTTTT
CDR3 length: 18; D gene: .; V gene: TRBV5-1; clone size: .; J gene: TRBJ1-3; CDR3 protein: CASSPSSISNPSGNTIYF; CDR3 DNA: TGCGCCAGCAGCCCCAGTTCTATTAGTAACCCCTCTGGAAACACCATATATTTT
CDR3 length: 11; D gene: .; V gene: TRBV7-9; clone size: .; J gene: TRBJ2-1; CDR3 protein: CASMRYNEQFF; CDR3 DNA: TGTGCCAGCATGAGGTACAATGAGCAGTTCTTC
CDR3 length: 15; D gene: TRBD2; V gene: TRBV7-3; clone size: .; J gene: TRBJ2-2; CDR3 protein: CASSLYAGDTGELFF; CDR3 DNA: TGTGCCAGCAGCTTATATGCGGGGGACACCGGGGAGCTGTTTTTT